The 3 T cell receptor beta chains presented below share a single source sample, sequenced in a study of CD8+CD57+ T cells in acquired aplastic anemia. Findings of the study overall: Among patients, CD8+CD57+ cells displayed less diversity than the total CD4+ and CD8+ pools did.

TCR beta VDJ and CDR3 profiles were obtained from a genomic DNA template. TCRdb re-called the reads with MiXCR, one entry per CDR3 protein. This table has about 20,000 distinct CDR3 sequences, 30% to 50% appearing once. The authors sequenced patients whose flow cytometry had shown CD8+CD57+ cell expansion. Antigens of these TCRs are unknown. Source material: CD8+CD57+ T cells sorted from PBMCs. Subset noted: bead-enriched CD8+CD57+ effector memory T cells from SAA patients. Receptors originate from a human donor with aplastic anemia.

Regarding this clonotype: The junction and the germline gene differ at one end; a read error may be behind it. The rearrangement joins TRBV7-9 to TRBJ1-1, with 8 bases matching TRBD1. From germline, CDR1 is SEHNR and CDR2 FQNEAQ (reference sequence). The CDR3 has 14 amino acids. The CDR3: CASTRQGSSTEASF. In DNA form, the CDR3 reads TGTGCCAGCACCAGACAGGGGTCGAGCACTGAAGCTTCCTTT.

The gene calls are TRBV3-1 and TRBJ1-4, with 7 bases fitting TRBD1. J gave up 5 bases and V 4 bases, and 4 bases lay outside the gene matches. The germline V gene has CDR1 LGHDT and CDR2 YNNKEL (reference sequence). The CDR3 spans 14 residues. CDR3: CASSLGQENEKLFF. In DNA form, the CDR3 reads TGTGCCAGCAGCCTCGGACAGGAAAATGAAAAACTGTTTTTT.

The CDR3 reads CASSIRGRNLDGYTF. Written as DNA, the CDR3 is TGCGCCAGCAGTATCAGGGGGCGCAACCTGGATGGCTACACCTTC. The chain joins TRBV10-2 to TRBJ1-2; 8 bases agree with TRBD1. The V segment lost 5 bases and the J segment 6 bases; nucleotides outside the gene matches: 11. This CDR3 region has 15 residues. Germline assignment: CDR1 WSHSY and CDR2 SAAADI.